The 16 T cell receptor beta chains below were found in one sample sequenced in a study of Ad26.COV2.S vaccination and SARS-CoV-2 variants. Libraries were prepared by immunoSEQ multiplex PCR; TCRdb keeps only in-frame clonotypes and omits some of them. The sample comprises approximately 410,000 clones, 70% to 90% of which are singletons, and about 4% rests with the top ten. Indicated treatment: 19 received Ad26.COV2.S at low or high dose, single or two shots; about 5 received placebo; per-sample allocation not given. Each sample was drawn 63 days after the first injection (of vaccine or placebo). Source: peripheral blood, taken in a trial of Ad26.COV2.S vaccine versus placebo. These receptors were taken from a person aged 18-60 years who received the Ad26.COV2.S COVID-19 vaccine or a placebo.

The rearrangement links TRBV29-1 to TRBJ1-2; TRBD1 matches 10 bases. V gave up 4 bases and J gave up 4 bases; unmatched junction bases: 3. The CDR3 contains 13 residues. Germline V gene sequence: CDR1 SQVTM, CDR2 ANQGSEA. The CDR3 coding sequence is TGCAGCGTTGGGAGGACAGGGGGCTATGGCTACACCTTC. It specifies CSVGRTGGYGYTF. The whole variable domain, remainder taken from reference TRBV29-1 and TRBJ1-2, is SAVISQKPSRDICQRGTSLTIQCQVDSQVTMMFWYRQQPGQSLTLIATANQGSEATYESGFVIDKFPISRPNLTFSTLTVSNMSPEDSSIYLCSVGRTGGYGYTFGSGTRLTVV.

The chain recombines TRBV11-2 with TRBJ1-1, with a tentative D call TRBD1 (5 bases). Germline V gene data show CDR1 as SGHAT and CDR2 as FQNNGV. The V and J ends lost 5 bases and 5 bases respectively, with 21 bases between them. The CDR3 contains 16 residues. For the CDR3, the DNA is TGTGCCAGCAGCCGAATGGGGGGGGTCGGGTGGACTGAAGCTTTCTTT. Amino acids: CASSRMGGVGWTEAFF. The complete variable domain, with remaining parts taken from reference TRBV11-2 and TRBJ1-1, reads EAGVAQSPRYKIIEKRQSVAFWCNPISGHATLYWYQQILGQGPKLLIQFQNNGVVDDSQLPKDRFSAERLKGVDSTLKIQPAKLEDSAVYLCASSRMGGVGWTEAFFGQGTRLTVV.

The chain combines TRBV6-5 with TRBJ1-1; D call uncertain. CDR1 is MNHEY, CDR2 SVGAGI, per germline. The CDR3 loop spans 14 amino acids. V was clipped by 7 bases and J by 1 base, with 13 bases between them. CDR3 in amino acids: CASKKATANTEAFF. In DNA, the CDR3 is TGTGCCAGCAAAAAAGCTACAGCGAACACTGAAGCTTTCTTT.

This rearrangement joins TRBV15 to TRBJ1-1; D unclear. The CDR3 sequence is 15 residues long. The V gene's germline CDR1 is LNHNV and CDR2 YYDKDF (reference sequence). Trimming stripped 0 bases from V and 1 base from J, with 9 bases between. The CDR3 loop is CATSRDWQENTEAFF. The DNA for the CDR3 is TGTGCCACCAGCAGAGATTGGCAGGAGAACACTGAAGCTTTCTTT.

The chain is built from TRBV6-5 and TRBJ2-7; no reliable D call. V was cut by 2 bases and J by 0 bases, with 8 bases left in between. Germline CDR1 is MNHEY and CDR2 is SVGAGI. This CDR3 has 14 amino acids. The CDR3 region has the DNA TGTGCCAGCAGTTACAAGGTCAACTCCTACGAGCAGTACTTC. As protein: CASSYKVNSYEQYF.

The V gene is TRBV7-2, the J gene TRBJ2-3, with 9 bases lining up with TRBD2. Per germline, CDR1 SGHTA and CDR2 FQGNSA. The CDR3 extends over 16 amino acids. V shed 7 bases and J 5 bases; nucleotides not matched to a gene: 13. The DNA of the CDR3 is TGTGCCAGCACCCCGGGTCTGCGGGGGGGAGGAGATACGCAGTATTTT. Translation: CASTPGLRGGGDTQYF.

The genes are TRBV6-6 and TRBJ2-2; TRBD2 matches at 10 bases. Trimming removed 2 bases from V and 6 bases from J; junction bases left unmatched: 3. The CDR3 extends over 15 amino acids. CDR1 is MNHNY and CDR2 is SVGAGI in the germline V gene (reference sequence). CDR3 nucleotides: TGTGCCAGCAGTTACAAGCGGGGGGGCCCCGGGGAGCTGTTTTTT. This sequence encodes CASSYKRGGPGELFF.

The rearrangement uses TRBV5-1 and TRBJ2-2; TRBD1 agrees at 11 bases. Germline trimming cut 0 bases from V and 7 bases from J; bases unmatched to any gene: 5. This CDR3 region has 16 residues. Germline lookup yields CDR1 SGHRS and CDR2 YFSETQ. CDR3 DNA: TGCGCCAGCAGCTTGGATGGACAGGGGGCCGTCGGGGAGCTGTTTTTT. It codes for CASSLDGQGAVGELFF. The variable domain in full, with the rest retrieved from reference TRBV5-1 and TRBJ2-2, is KAGVTQTPRYLIKTRGQQVTLSCSPISGHRSVSWYQQTPGQGLQFLFEYFSETQRNKGNFPGRFSGRQFSNSRSEMNVSTLELGDSALYLCASSLDGQGAVGELFFGEGSRLTVL.

The V gene is TRBV30, the J gene TRBJ1-1, with D possibly matching TRBD1 (6 bases). CDR3 length equals 14 residues. Trimming took 3 bases from V and 1 from J, leaving 12 bases between them. From germline, CDR1 is GTSNPN and CDR2 SVGIG (reference sequence). CDR3 loop: CAWRWGPTNTEAFF. The CDR3 DNA reads TGTGCCTGGAGGTGGGGGCCCACGAACACTGAAGCTTTCTTT.

The chain has TRBV2 and TRBJ2-7; 11 bases line up with TRBD1. V lost 2 bases and J lost 4; bases outside the gene matches: 4. This CDR3 comprises 15 residues. Germline values: CDR1 SNHLY, CDR2 FYNNEI. CDR3 DNA sequence: TGTGCCAGCAGTGAACCGGGACAGGGGGTATACGAGCAGTACTTC. Protein sequence: CASSEPGQGVYEQYF. The full variable domain, completed using reference TRBV2 and TRBJ2-7, is EPEVTQTPSHQVTQMGQEVILRCVPISNHLYFYWYRQILGQKVEFLVSFYNNEISEKSEIFDDQFSVERPDGSNFTLKIRSTKLEDSAMYFCASSEPGQGVYEQYFGPGTRLTVT.

This chain links TRBV25-1 with TRBJ2-1; 10 bases are a match to TRBD1. The CDR3 consists of 16 residues. Germline loops: CDR1 MGHDK, CDR2 SYGVNS. V trimming: 4 bases; J trimming: 2 bases; junction bases outside the gene matches: 5. The CDR3 DNA follows: TGTGCCAGCAGTGCCGGACAGGGGGACACCTACAATGAGCAGTTCTTC. This translates into CASSAGQGDTYNEQFF. The full variable domain, its missing parts supplied by reference TRBV25-1 and TRBJ2-1, is EADIYQTPRYLVIGTGKKITLECSQTMGHDKMYWYQQDPGMELHLIHYSYGVNSTEKGDLSSESTVSRIRTEHFPLTLESARPSHTSQYLCASSAGQGDTYNEQFFGPGTRLTVL.

The CDR3 reads CASSLLGTPTRAYNQPQHF. For the CDR3, the DNA is TGTGCCAGCAGTTTATTAGGGACACCTACACGAGCCTATAATCAGCCCCAGCATTTT. The V gene is TRBV28, the J gene TRBJ1-5; a possible D gene is TRBD1 (6 bases). Germline CDR1 and CDR2: MDHEN and SYDVKM. The CDR3 length is 19 residues. Trimming took 1 base from V and 4 from J, leaving 23 bases between them.

The rearrangement uses TRBV4-3 and TRBJ2-3; 8 nucleotides agree with TRBD2. V shed 4 bases, J shed 7 bases, and the junction held 7 bases outside the gene matches. The CDR3 sequence is 14 residues long. Germline CDR1 LGHNA, CDR2 YSLEER. The CDR3 bases are TGCGCCAGCAGCCCTCGGGGGGGTAGGAATACGCAGTATTTT. Protein sequence: CASSPRGGRNTQYF.

This clone was observed a handful of times. The chain employs TRBV3-1 (or the pseudogene TRBV3-2) and TRBJ1-3; D unresolved. The germline V gene encodes CDR1 LGHDT and CDR2 YNNKEL (reference sequence). Trimming cost V 2 bases and J 4 bases, with 9 bases left between them. CDR3 length: 14 amino acids. CDR3: CASSQSREGNTIYF. The DNA of the CDR3 is TGTGCCAGCAGCCAATCCCGAGAGGGAAACACCATATATTTT.

This chain joins TRBV3-1 (or the pseudogene TRBV3-2) and TRBJ1-2; a weak D match, TRBD1 (5 bases). Looked up from germline, CDR1 is LGHDT and CDR2 is YNNKEL (reference sequence). This CDR3 is built from 16 residues. V shed 0 bases and J shed 6 bases, with 17 bases lying between them. CDR3 protein: CASSQEPGGEIDGYTF. In DNA, the CDR3 is TGTGCCAGCAGCCAAGAGCCCGGGGGGGAAATAGATGGCTACACCTTC.

V gene TRBV7-2 combines with J gene TRBJ2-7, with D maybe TRBD1 (6 bases). With 6 bases removed from V and 3 bases from J, the gap between germline ends came to 18 bases. The CDR3 has 15 residues. Germline loops: CDR1 SGHTA, CDR2 FQGNSA. CDR3 DNA: TGTGCCAGCAGGCTTAATATAGGACAGAACTACGAGCAGTACTTC. Its translation is CASRLNIGQNYEQYF.